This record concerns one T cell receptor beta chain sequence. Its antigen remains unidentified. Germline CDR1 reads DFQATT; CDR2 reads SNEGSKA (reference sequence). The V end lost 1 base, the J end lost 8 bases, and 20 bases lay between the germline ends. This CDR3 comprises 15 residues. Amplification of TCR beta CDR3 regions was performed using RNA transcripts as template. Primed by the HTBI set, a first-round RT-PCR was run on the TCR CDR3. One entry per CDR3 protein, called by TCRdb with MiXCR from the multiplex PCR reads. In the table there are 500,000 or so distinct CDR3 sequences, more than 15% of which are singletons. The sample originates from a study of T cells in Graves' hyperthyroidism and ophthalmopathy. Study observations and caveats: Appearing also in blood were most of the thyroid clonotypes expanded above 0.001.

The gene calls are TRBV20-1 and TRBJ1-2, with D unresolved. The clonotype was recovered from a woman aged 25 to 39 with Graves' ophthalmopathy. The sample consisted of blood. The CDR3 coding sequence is TGCAGTGCTAGAGTTTCCCTGCAGCCGGCCTTGGGCTACACCTTC. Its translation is CSARVSLQPALGYTF.